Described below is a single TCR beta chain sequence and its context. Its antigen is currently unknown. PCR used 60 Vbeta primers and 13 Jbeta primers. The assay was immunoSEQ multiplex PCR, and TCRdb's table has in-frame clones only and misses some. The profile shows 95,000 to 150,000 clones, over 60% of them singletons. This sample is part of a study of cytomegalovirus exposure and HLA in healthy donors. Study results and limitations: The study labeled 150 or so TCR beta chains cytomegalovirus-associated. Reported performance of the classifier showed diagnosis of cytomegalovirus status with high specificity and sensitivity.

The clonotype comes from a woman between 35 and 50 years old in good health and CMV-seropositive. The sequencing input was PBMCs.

As DNA, the CDR3 is TGTGCCAGCAGTGATTCACCCAGGGGCTCCTACGAGCAGTACTTC. Translation gives CASSDSPRGSYEQYF. The chain couples TRBV6-4 to TRBJ2-7; a possible D gene is TRBD1 (6 bases). This CDR3 spans 15 amino acids. Deletions cut 3 bases from V and 0 bases from J, with 12 bases between. Germline V gene sequence: CDR1 MRHNA, CDR2 SNTAGT.